The TCR beta chain described here comes from a study of control samples from healthy donors and cancer patients. This CDR3 is built from 16 residues. The junction had 4 bases not matched to a gene; V was cut back by 0 bases and J by 0 bases. CDR1 is SGHKS and CDR2 is YYEKEE in the germline V gene (reference sequence). This clone showed up just once. Sequencing was performed with immunoSEQ multiplex PCR; in TCRdb, only in-frame clones are kept and a portion is missing. Of about 190,000 clones listed, roughly nine tenths were seen once; the top ten hold 1.8%. This receptor was obtained from a man aged 25 to 40 in good health. Material: blood. The rearrangement links TRBV5-5 to TRBJ2-3; 7 bases are a match to TRBD1. The CDR3 DNA sequence: TGTGCCAGCAGCTTGGGCACAGGGGCTAGCACAGATACGCAGTATTTT. Protein: CASSLGTGASTDTQYF.